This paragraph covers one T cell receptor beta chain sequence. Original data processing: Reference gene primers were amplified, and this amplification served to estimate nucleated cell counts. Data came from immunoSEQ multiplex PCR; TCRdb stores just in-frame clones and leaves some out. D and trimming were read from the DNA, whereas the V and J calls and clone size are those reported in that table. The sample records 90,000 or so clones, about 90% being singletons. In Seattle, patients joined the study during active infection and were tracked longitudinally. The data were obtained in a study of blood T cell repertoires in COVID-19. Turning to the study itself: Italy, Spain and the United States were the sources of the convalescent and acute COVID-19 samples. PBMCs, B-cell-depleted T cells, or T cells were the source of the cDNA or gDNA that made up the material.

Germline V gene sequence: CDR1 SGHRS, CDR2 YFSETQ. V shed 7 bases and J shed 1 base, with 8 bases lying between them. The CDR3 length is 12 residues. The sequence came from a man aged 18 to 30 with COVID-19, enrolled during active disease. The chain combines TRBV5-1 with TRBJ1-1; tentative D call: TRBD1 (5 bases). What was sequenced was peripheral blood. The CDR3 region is CASGTGNTEAFF. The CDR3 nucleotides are TGCGCCAGCGGCACAGGGAACACTGAAGCTTTCTTT.